There are a few counts of the clone carrying this T cell receptor (beta chain). Its antigen remains unknown. Unique molecular identifiers were used in preparing the TCRbeta library. TCRdb re-derived calls from the PCR reads in MiXCR, one entry per CDR3 protein. The sample holds around 700,000 distinct CDR3 sequences; 13% are singletons and the top ten take 0.79%. The sample belongs to a study of T-cell reconstitution after alpha-beta-depleted transplantation in children. Findings of the study overall: One year after transplant, T-cell counts and diversity came mostly from newly produced T cells. Several hundred expanded graft clones reportedly supplied alpha-beta T cells about two months after transplant. From surviving recipient T cells and thymic progenitors came the high day-60 TCRbeta diversity observed in some patients.

V dropped 8 bases and J dropped 1 base, with 11 bases sitting between them. The CDR3 is 13 residues long. The sequence derives from a girl aged 2 to 9 with congenital amegakaryocytic thrombocytopenia, due to receive a stem cell transplant. The chain couples TRBV12-3 or TRBV12-4 to TRBJ2-5; D remains ambiguous. The sequencing here drew on PBMCs, taken before TCRalphabeta/CD19-depleted stem cell transplant. The DNA for the CDR3 is TGTGCCAGCGTCATGGGGATCCAAGAGACCCAGTACTTC. It codes for CASVMGIQETQYF.